This T cell receptor (beta chain) appears in the sequencing data of a study of identical twins. In this sample, this clonotype turned up many times. Via MiXCR, TCRdb re-called the 5' RACE reads, giving one row per CDR3 protein. The sample shows roughly 710,000 distinct CDR3 sequences, less than 7% of them seen only once. The CDR3 is made up of 13 amino acids. Germline loops: CDR1 SQVTM, CDR2 ANQGSEA. Trimming left V 4 bases short and J 4 bases short, with 10 bases between. Sequences were obtained from naive T cells sorted from blood. The TCR originated in a man aged 18 to 29 in good health. The chain uses TRBV29-1 and TRBJ2-2; D is unresolved. The DNA of the CDR3 is TGCAGCGTTGGCCGACTCCTCACCGGGGAGCTGTTTTTT. Translating it yields CSVGRLLTGELFF.